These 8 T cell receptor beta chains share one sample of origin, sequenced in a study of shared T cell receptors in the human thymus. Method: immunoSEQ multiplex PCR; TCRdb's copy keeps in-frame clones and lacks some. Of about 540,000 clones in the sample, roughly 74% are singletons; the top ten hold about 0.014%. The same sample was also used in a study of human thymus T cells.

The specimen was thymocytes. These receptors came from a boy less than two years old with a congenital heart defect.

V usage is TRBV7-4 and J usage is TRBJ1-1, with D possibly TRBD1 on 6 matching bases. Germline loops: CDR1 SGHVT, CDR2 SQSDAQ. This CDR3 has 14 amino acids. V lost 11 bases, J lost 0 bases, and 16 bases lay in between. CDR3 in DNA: TGTGCCGGGGGCCGGTATAGGATGAACACTGAAGCTTTCTTT. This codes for CAGGRYRMNTEAFF.

The CDR3 DNA is TGTGCCAGCAGTTTGGGGCGGTGGGAGACCCAGTACTTC. It yields the protein CASSLGRWETQYF. The V gene is TRBV27, the J gene TRBJ2-5, with D perhaps matching TRBD1 (5 bases). The CDR3 is 13 amino acids. V was shortened by 3 bases and J by 5 bases, with 10 bases between the two germline ends. Per the germline V gene, CDR1 is MNHEY and CDR2 is SMNVEV (reference sequence).

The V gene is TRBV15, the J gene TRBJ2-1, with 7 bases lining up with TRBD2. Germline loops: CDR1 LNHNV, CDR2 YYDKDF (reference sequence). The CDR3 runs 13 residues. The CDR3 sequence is CGASGTATNEQFF. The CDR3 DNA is TGTGGGGCTAGCGGAACGGCGACCAATGAGCAGTTCTTC.

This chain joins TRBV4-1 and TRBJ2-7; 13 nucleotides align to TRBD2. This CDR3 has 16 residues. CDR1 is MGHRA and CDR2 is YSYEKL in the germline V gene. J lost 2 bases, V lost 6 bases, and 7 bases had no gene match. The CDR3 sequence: CASRDSTSGGTYEQYF. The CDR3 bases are TGCGCCAGCAGGGATTCGACTAGCGGGGGGACCTACGAGCAGTACTTC.

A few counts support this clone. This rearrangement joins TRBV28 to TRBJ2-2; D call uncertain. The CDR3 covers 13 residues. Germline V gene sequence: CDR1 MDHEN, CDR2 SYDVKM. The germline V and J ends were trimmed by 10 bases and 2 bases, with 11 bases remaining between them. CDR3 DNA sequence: TGTGCCACCAACCCGGGTAACACCGGGGAGCTGTTTTTT. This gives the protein CATNPGNTGELFF.

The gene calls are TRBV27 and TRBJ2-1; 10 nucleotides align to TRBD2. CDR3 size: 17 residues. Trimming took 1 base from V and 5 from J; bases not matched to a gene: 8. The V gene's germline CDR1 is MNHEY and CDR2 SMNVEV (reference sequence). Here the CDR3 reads CASSLLPSGSQDNEQFF. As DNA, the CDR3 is TGTGCCAGCAGTTTATTGCCTAGCGGGAGTCAGGACAATGAGCAGTTCTTC.

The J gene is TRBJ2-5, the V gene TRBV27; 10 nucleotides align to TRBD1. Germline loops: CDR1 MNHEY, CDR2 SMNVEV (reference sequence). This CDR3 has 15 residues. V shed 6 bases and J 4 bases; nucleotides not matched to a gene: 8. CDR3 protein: CASSPTGGQRETQYF. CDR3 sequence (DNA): TGTGCCAGCAGCCCGACAGGGGGCCAGCGAGAGACCCAGTACTTC.

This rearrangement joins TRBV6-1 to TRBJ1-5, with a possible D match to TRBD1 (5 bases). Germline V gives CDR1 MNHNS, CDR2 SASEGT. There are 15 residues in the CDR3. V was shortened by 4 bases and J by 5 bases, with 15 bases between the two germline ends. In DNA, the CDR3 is TGTGCCAGCAGTGTCGGGGGGGGGAACCATCAGCCCCAGCATTTT. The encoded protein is CASSVGGGNHQPQHF.